This is a list of T cell receptor beta chains from one sample in a study of cytomegalovirus exposure and HLA in healthy donors. Clones were read by immunoSEQ multiplex PCR, and TCRdb kept only the in-frame ones, dropping some. The top ten clones hold around 10% of a sample with about 70,000 clones, 74% of them seen once. The sequencing input was PBMCs. The source is a human donor in good health. Each CDR3 is given with its conserved first and last residue. A D gene is named only where the DNA matches it firmly. Not all rows give a size; the values are once, few, many and, for expanded clones, a class.

CDR3aa	CDR3nt	abundance	v_gene	j_gene	d_gene
CASSLVPGGVTDTQYF	TGTGCCAGCAGCTTAGTGCCAGGGGGCGTGACAGATACGCAGTATTTT	-	TRBV7-9	TRBJ2-3	TRBD1
CASRLGGASGRGEQYF	TGTGCCAGCAGGTTGGGGGGGGCTAGCGGACGGGGTGAGCAGTACTTC	-	TRBV27	TRBJ2-7	-
CASSLDRANTGELFF	TGCGCCAGCAGTTTGGACAGGGCGAACACCGGGGAGCTGTTTTTT	-	TRBV5-1	TRBJ2-2	TRBD1
CASSQEAWSPAYSYNEQFF	TGTGCCAGCAGCCAAGAAGCGTGGAGTCCGGCTTACTCCTACAATGAGCAGTTCTTC	-	TRBV4-2	TRBJ2-1	-
CASSWDASGEEQFF	TGCGCCAGCAGCTGGGACGCTAGCGGCGAGGAGCAGTTCTTC	-	TRBV5-1	TRBJ2-1	TRBD2
CAWSTGGGMNTEAFF	TGTGCCTGGAGTACAGGGGGAGGTATGAACACTGAAGCTTTCTTT	-	TRBV30	TRBJ1-1	TRBD1
CATSRGGEDYNEQFF	TGTGCCACCAGCCGAGGGGGGGAGGATTACAATGAGCAGTTCTTC	-	TRBV15	TRBJ2-1	-
CASDGGITNTEAFF	TGTGCCAGCGACGGGGGGATAACGAACACTGAAGCTTTCTTT	-	TRBV6-5	TRBJ1-1	-
CSVERQTNTGELFF	TGCAGCGTTGAAAGGCAGACTAACACCGGGGAGCTGTTTTTT	once	TRBV29-1	TRBJ2-2	-
CASSQIGTGSSYNEQFF	TGTGCCAGCAGCCAAATAGGGACAGGGAGCTCCTACAATGAGCAGTTCTTC	-	TRBV27	TRBJ2-1	TRBD1
CASSLDSGLGTDTQYF	TGCGCCAGCAGCTTGGATTCAGGGTTGGGCACAGATACGCAGTATTTT	-	TRBV5-1	TRBJ2-3	-
CASSWGQGYEQYF	TGTGCCAGCAGCTGGGGACAGGGTTACGAGCAGTACTTC	few	TRBV7-9	TRBJ2-7	TRBD1
CASSQGPEAFF	TGTGCCAGCAGCCAGGGGCCTGAAGCTTTCTTT	-	TRBV4-2	TRBJ1-1	-
CASSFRASNQPQHF	TGTGCCAGTAGTTTCAGGGCGAGCAATCAGCCCCAGCATTTT	-	TRBV19	TRBJ1-5	-
CASSTGQEDEQYF	TGTGCTAGCAGCACAGGACAGGAGGACGAGCAGTACTTC	-	TRBV7-7	TRBJ2-7	TRBD1
CASSLFPARSNEKLFF	TGTGCCAGCAGTTTATTTCCCGCCAGATCTAATGAAAAACTGTTTTTT	-	TRBV28	TRBJ1-4	-
CASSQAGVAGGKDTQYF	TGCGCCAGCAGCCAAGCAGGGGTGGCAGGGGGGAAAGATACGCAGTATTTT	once	TRBV4-1	TRBJ2-3	-
CAWIRTVALNYGYTF	TGTGCCTGGATCCGGACAGTAGCGCTCAACTATGGCTACACCTTC	-	TRBV30	TRBJ1-2	-
CASSGGQDYEQFF	TGTGCCAGCAGCGGCGGACAGGATTACGAGCAGTTCTTC	-	TRBV5-4	TRBJ2-1	TRBD1
CASSLGVDEQFF	TGTGCCAGCAGCTTAGGAGTGGATGAGCAGTTCTTC	-	TRBV7-9	TRBJ2-1	-
CASGSPGTSSYEQYF	TGTGCTAGTGGTTCCCCCGGGACTAGTAGCTACGAGCAGTACTTC	-	TRBV12-5	TRBJ2-7	TRBD2
CASKPQQTYGYTF	TGTGCCAGCAAGCCTCAACAGACCTATGGCTACACCTTC	many	TRBV6-5	TRBJ1-2	-
CASSLGINEQFF	TGTGCCAGCAGCTTGGGCATCAATGAGCAGTTCTTC	-	TRBV7-9	TRBJ2-1	-
CAWSQPGQGPYEQYF	TGTGCCTGGAGTCAACCGGGACAGGGCCCCTACGAGCAGTACTTC	-	TRBV30	TRBJ2-7	TRBD1
CAIGGVQSNQPQHF	TGTGCCATAGGGGGGGTTCAGAGCAATCAGCCCCAGCATTTT	-	TRBV19	TRBJ1-5	-
CAISMTGSYNEQFF	TGTGCCATCAGTATGACAGGGTCCTACAATGAGCAGTTCTTC	-	TRBV10-3	TRBJ2-1	TRBD1
CASSNLPRGTVYEQYF	TGCGCCAGCAGCAACCTACCCAGGGGGACGGTCTACGAGCAGTACTTC	few	TRBV4-1	TRBJ2-7	TRBD1
CASIPGQGAYEQYF	TGTGCCAGCATTCCGGGACAGGGGGCTTACGAGCAGTACTTC	-	TRBV2	TRBJ2-7	TRBD1